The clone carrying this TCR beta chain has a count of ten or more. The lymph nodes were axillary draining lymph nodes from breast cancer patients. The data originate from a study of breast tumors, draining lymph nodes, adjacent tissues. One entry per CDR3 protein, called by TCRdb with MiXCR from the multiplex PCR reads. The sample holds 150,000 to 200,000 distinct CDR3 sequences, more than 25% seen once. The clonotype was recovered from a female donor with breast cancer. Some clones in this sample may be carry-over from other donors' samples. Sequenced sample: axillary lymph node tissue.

CDR3 sequence (DNA): TGTGCCAGCAGTGGAGGGACTAGCGAAGAGGGCACAGATACGCAGTATTTT. As protein: CASSGGTSEEGTDTQYF. The rearrangement links TRBV2 to TRBJ2-3, with 10 bases lining up with TRBD2. This CDR3 spans 17 amino acids. CDR1 and CDR2 from the germline V gene are SNHLY and FYNNEI. V shed 4 bases, J shed 1 base, and the junction held 8 bases outside the gene matches.